The 3 T cell receptor beta chains listed next were all sequenced from one sample in a study of memory CD4+ T cells and cytomegalovirus serostatus. Sequenced by immunoSEQ multiplex PCR; TCRdb stores in-frame clones only, minus some. Among roughly 76,000 clones listed, around four fifths were seen once. Single viable CD3+CD4+CD8-CD45RO+ cells were sorted as the memory CD4+ T cells. The sample taken for sequencing was memory CD4+ T cells from blood. These receptors were obtained from an adult in good health and CMV-seropositive.

The J gene is TRBJ1-1, the V gene TRBV28; D not resolved. Germline CDR1 reads MDHEN; CDR2 reads SYDVKM. This CDR3 contains 13 residues. V lost 5 bases and J lost 4, with 11 bases in between. The CDR3 is CASSPRVSTEAFF. The CDR3 DNA sequence: TGTGCCAGCAGTCCCCGCGTCAGCACTGAAGCTTTCTTT.

This clone has more than one count but fewer than ten. This chain joins TRBV11-2 and TRBJ1-2; 10 nucleotides match TRBD1. V trimming: 3 bases; J trimming: 5 bases; junction bases outside the gene matches: 6. Germline CDR1 and CDR2: SGHAT and FQNNGV. This CDR3 contains 15 residues. The CDR3 nucleotides read TGTGCCAGCAGCTTCGGGACAGGGGACGGGTATGGCTACACCTTC. Translation: CASSFGTGDGYGYTF.

This clone was counted between two and nine times. V usage is TRBV10-3 and J usage is TRBJ1-4, with a tentative D call TRBD1 (6 bases). V gave up 5 bases and J gave up 3 bases, with 16 bases separating them. Germline CDR1 reads ENHRY; CDR2 reads SYGVKD. The CDR3 is 16 amino acids. CDR3 sequence reads: CAISLQGGAANEKLFF. The DNA of the CDR3 is TGTGCCATCAGTTTACAGGGAGGGGCCGCTAATGAAAAACTGTTTTTT.